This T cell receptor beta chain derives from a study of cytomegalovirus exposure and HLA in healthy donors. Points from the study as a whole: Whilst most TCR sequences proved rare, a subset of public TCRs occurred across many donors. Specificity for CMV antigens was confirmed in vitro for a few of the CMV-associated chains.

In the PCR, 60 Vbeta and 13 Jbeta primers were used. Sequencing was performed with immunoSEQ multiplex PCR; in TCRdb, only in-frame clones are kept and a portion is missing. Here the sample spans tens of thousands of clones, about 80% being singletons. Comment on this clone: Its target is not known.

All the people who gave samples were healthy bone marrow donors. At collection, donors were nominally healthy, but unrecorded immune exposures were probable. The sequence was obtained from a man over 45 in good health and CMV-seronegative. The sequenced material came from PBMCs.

The CDR3 protein is CASSSLRGYSGNTIYF. The DNA for the CDR3 is TGTGCCAGCAGCTCGCTTCGCGGCTACTCTGGAAACACCATATATTTT. The chain recombines TRBV5-6 with TRBJ1-3; D uncertain. There are 16 residues in the CDR3. V shed 3 bases and J shed 0 bases, with 13 bases lying between them. CDR1 and CDR2 (germline): SGHDT, YYEEEE.